Sequencing of this TCR beta chain was carried out in a study of cytomegalovirus exposure and HLA in healthy donors. Study conclusions and caveats: For presence/absence analyses, sequencing depth was assumed to be roughly uniform across donors. Rates of TCR association differed by HLA locus in a later analysis, with DRB1 highest and HLA-C lowest. Cytomegalovirus association was listed for about 170 TCR beta chains.

A remark on this clone: As yet, its antigen is unknown.

The germline V gene has CDR1 SGDLS and CDR2 YYNGEE. J gave up 1 base and V 0 bases, and 4 bases lay outside the gene matches. The CDR3 loop spans 18 amino acids. PCR amplification relied on 60 Vbeta primers (plus 13 Jbeta primers). Sequencing used immunoSEQ multiplex PCR; TCRdb keeps in-frame clones, though not all of them. The sample lists about 120,000 clones, about 73% occurring once. The chain has TRBV9 and TRBJ2-6; 10 bases align to TRBD2. The TCR sequence derives from a woman in her forties in good health and CMV-seronegative. Sample: PBMCs. The CDR3 coding sequence is TGTGCCAGCAGCGTAGGAATAGCGGGAGGATCTGGGGCCAACGTCCTGACTTTC. Translating gives CASSVGIAGGSGANVLTF.